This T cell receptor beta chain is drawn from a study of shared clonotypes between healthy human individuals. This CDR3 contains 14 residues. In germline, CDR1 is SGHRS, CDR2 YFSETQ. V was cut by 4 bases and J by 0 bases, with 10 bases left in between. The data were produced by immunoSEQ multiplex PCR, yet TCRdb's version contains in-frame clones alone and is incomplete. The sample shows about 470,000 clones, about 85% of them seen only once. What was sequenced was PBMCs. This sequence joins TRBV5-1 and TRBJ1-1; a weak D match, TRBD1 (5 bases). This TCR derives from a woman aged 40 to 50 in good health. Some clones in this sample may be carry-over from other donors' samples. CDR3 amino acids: CASSDQGLNTEAFF. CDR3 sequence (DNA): TGCGCCAGCAGCGATCAGGGTCTGAACACTGAAGCTTTCTTT.